This T cell receptor beta chain was sequenced for a study of shared T cell receptors in the human thymus. Libraries were prepared by immunoSEQ multiplex PCR; TCRdb keeps only in-frame clonotypes and omits some of them. The table lists about 660,000 clones, around 87% of them singletons, with 0.009% to 0.0095% in the top ten. CDR1 LNHDA and CDR2 SQIVND come from the germline V gene (reference sequence). J was trimmed by 4 bases and V by 1 base; bases with no gene match: 3. The CDR3 is made up of 15 amino acids. The same data also went into a second study, on human thymus T cells. This second study says: Corrective surgery for congenital heart defects was being performed on the healthy Finnish infants who were the donors. Resections were taken during corrective heart surgery, and the thymus tissue came from these. What appeared biased in thymic and blood repertoires was the usage of V and J genes. Highly overlapping thymic repertoires among unrelated individuals were reported in related research.

The TCR was taken from a boy in the first two years of life with a congenital heart defect. V is TRBV19 and J is TRBJ2-2; 7 nucleotides agree with TRBD1. Sequences were obtained from thymocytes. In DNA form, the CDR3 reads TGTGCCAGTAGTATAGGACAGGGCCCCACCGGGGAGCTGTTTTTT. It encodes CASSIGQGPTGELFF.